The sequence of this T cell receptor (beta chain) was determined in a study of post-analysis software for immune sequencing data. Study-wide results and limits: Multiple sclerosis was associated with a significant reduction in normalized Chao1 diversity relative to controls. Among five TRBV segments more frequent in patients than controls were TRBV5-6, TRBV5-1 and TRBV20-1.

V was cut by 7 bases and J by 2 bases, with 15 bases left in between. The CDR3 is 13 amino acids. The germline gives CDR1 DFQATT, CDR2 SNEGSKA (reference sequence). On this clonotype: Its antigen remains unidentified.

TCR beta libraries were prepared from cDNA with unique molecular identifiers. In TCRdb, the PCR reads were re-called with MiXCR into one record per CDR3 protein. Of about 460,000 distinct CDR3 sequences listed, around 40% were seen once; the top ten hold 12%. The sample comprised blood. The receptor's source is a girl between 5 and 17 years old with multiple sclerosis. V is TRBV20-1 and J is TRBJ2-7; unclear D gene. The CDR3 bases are TGCAGTGGAACCCTGGACGGCACCTACGAGCAGTACTTC. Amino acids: CSGTLDGTYEQYF.